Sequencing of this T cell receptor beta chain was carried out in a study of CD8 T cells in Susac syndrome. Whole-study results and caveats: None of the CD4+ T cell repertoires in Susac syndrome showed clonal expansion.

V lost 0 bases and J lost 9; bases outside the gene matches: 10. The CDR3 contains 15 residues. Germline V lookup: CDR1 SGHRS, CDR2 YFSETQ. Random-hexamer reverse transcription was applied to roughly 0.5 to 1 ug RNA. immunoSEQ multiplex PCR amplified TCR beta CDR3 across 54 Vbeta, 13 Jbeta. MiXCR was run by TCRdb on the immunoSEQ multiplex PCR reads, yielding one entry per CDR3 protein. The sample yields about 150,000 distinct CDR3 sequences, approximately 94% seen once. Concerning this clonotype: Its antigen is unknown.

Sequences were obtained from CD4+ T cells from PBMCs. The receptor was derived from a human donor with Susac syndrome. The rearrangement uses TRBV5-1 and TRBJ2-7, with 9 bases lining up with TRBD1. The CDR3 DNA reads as TGCGCCAGCAGCTTGGGCGGTACAGGGGGCGAAACGCAGTACTTC. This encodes CASSLGGTGGETQYF.